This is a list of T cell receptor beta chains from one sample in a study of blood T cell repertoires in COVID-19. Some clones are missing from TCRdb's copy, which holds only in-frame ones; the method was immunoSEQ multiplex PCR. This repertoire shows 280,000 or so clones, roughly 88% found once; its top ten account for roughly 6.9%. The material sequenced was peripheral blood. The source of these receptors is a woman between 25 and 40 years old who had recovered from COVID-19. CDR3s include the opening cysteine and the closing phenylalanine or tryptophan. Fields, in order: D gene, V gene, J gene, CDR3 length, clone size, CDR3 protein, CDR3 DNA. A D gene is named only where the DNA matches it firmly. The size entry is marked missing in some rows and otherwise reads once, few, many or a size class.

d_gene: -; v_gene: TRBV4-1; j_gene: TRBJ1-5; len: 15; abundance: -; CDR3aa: CASSQEGRGNQPQHF; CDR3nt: TGCGCCAGCAGCCAAGAGGGCAGGGGCAATCAGCCCCAGCATTTT
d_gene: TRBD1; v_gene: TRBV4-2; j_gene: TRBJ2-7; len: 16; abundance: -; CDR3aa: CASSQEQGQSSYEQYF; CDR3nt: TGTGCCAGCAGCCAAGAACAGGGGCAGAGCTCCTACGAGCAGTACTTC
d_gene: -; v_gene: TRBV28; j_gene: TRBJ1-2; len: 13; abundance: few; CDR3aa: CASSPDTASGYTF; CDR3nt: TGTGCCAGCAGTCCCGACACGGCAAGTGGCTACACCTTC
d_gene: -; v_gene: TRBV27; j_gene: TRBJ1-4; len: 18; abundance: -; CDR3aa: CASKKVTASSSTNEKLFF; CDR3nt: TGTGCCAGCAAAAAAGTGACAGCCTCCTCTTCAACTAATGAAAAACTGTTTTTT
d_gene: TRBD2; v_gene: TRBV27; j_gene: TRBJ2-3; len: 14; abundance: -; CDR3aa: CASSLAGGPDTQYF; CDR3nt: TGTGCCAGCAGTTTAGCGGGGGGGCCAGATACGCAGTATTTT
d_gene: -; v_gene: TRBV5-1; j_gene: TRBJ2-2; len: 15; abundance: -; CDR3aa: CASSPEGGGSGELFF; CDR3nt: TGCGCCAGCAGCCCCGAAGGAGGGGGCTCAGGGGAGCTGTTTTTT
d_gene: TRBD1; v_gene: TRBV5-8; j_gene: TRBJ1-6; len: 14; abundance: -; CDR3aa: CASSTGANNSPLHF; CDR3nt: TGTGCCAGCAGTACAGGGGCGAATAATTCACCCCTCCACTTT
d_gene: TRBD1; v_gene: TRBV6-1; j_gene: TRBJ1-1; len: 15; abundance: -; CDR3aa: CASSDGTVMNTEAFF; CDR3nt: TGTGCCAGCAGTGATGGGACAGTTATGAACACTGAAGCTTTCTTT
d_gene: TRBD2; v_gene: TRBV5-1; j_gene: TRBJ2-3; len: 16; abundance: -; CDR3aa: CASSPGLAGSTDTQYF; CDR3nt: TGCGCCAGCAGCCCAGGACTAGCGGGTAGCACAGATACGCAGTATTTT
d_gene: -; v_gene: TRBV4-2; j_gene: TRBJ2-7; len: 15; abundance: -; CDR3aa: CASSPSAQLFTEQYF; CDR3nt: TGTGCCAGCAGCCCCTCTGCCCAACTTTTCACCGAGCAGTACTTC
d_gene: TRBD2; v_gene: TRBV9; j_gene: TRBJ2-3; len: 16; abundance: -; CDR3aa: CASSVGSGGITDTQYF; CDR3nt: TGTGCCAGCAGCGTAGGGAGCGGGGGGATCACAGATACGCAGTATTTT
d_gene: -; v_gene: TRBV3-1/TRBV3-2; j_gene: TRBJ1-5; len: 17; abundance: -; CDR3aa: CASSQDTPWGGNQPQHF; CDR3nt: TGTGCCAGCAGCCAAGATACACCATGGGGGGGCAATCAGCCCCAGCATTTT
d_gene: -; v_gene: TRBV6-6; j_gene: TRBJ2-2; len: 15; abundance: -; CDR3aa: CASSSTLSGAGELFF; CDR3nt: TGTGCCAGCAGTTCTACTCTCTCAGGGGCCGGGGAGCTGTTTTTT
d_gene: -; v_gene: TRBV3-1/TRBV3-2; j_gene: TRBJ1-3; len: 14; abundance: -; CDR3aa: CASSQAWGGYTIYF; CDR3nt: TGTGCCAGCAGCCAAGCATGGGGAGGTTACACCATATATTTT
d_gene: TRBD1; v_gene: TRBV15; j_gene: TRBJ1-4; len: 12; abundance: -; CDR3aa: CATREQGARLFF; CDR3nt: TGTGCCACCAGAGAACAGGGGGCTCGACTGTTTTTT
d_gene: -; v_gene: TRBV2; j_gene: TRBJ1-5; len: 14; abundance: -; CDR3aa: CASSEAPGNQPQHF; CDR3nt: TGTGCCAGCAGTGAAGCTCCAGGTAATCAGCCCCAGCATTTT
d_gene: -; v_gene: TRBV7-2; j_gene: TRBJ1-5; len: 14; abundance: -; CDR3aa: CASSLGGAGQPQHF; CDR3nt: TGTGCCAGCAGCTTGGGGGGGGCCGGTCAGCCCCAGCATTTT
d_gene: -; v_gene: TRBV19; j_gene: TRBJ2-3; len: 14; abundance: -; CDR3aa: CASSNGASADTQYF; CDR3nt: TGTGCCAGTAGTAACGGAGCCTCCGCAGATACGCAGTATTTT
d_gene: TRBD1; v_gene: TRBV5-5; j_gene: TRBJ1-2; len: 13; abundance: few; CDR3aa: CASSGGTGNGYTF; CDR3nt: TGTGCCAGCAGCGGCGGGACAGGGAATGGCTACACCTTC
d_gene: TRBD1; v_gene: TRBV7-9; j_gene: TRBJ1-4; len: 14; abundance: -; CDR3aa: CASSLGQDNEKLFF; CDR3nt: TGTGCCAGCAGCTTGGGACAGGATAATGAAAAACTGTTTTTT
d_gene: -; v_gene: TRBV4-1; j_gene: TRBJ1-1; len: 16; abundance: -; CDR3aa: CASSQENRAWDTEAFF; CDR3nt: TGCGCCAGCAGCCAAGAGAACAGAGCATGGGACACTGAAGCTTTCTTT
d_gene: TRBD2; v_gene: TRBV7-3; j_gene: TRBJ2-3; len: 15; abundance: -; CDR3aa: CASSLGLAGADTQYF; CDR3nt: TGTGCCAGCAGCTTGGGACTAGCGGGGGCAGATACGCAGTATTTT
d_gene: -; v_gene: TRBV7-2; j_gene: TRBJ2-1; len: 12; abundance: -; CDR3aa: CASSGQMNEQFF; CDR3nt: TGTGCCAGCAGCGGTCAGATGAATGAGCAGTTCTTC
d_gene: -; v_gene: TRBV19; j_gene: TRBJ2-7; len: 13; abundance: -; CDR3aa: CASSPQYRYEQYF; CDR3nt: TGTGCCAGTAGCCCACAATACCGCTACGAGCAGTACTTC
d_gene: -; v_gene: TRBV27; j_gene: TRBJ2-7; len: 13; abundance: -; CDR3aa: CASSRRNSYEQYF; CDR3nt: TGTGCCAGCAGTAGGCGGAACTCCTACGAGCAGTACTTC
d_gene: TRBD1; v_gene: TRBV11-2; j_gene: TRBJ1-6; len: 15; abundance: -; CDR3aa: CASSYSGQLQSPLHF; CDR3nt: TGTGCCAGCAGCTATTCGGGACAGCTTCAGTCCCCCCTCCACTTT
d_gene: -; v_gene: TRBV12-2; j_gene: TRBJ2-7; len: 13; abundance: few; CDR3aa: CASRLVAGYEQYF; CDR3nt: TGTGCAAGTCGCTTAGTTGCGGGCTACGAGCAGTACTTC
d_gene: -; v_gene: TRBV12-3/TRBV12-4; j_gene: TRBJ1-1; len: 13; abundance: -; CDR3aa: CASSLRRQTEAFF; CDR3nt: TGTGCCAGCAGTTTACGACGACAGACTGAAGCTTTCTTT
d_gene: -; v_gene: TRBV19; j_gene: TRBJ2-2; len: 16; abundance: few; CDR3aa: CASSHFSRENTGELFF; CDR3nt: TGTGCCAGTAGCCATTTCTCCAGGGAGAACACCGGGGAGCTGTTTTTT
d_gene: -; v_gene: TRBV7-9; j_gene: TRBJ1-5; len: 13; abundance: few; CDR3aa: CASSPGGNQPQHF; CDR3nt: TGTGCCAGCAGTCCAGGGGGCAATCAGCCCCAGCATTTT
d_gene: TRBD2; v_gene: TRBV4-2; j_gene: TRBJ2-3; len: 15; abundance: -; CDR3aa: CASSLTSGGEGTQYF; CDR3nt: TGTGCCAGCAGCCTAACTAGCGGGGGGGAGGGTACGCAGTATTTT